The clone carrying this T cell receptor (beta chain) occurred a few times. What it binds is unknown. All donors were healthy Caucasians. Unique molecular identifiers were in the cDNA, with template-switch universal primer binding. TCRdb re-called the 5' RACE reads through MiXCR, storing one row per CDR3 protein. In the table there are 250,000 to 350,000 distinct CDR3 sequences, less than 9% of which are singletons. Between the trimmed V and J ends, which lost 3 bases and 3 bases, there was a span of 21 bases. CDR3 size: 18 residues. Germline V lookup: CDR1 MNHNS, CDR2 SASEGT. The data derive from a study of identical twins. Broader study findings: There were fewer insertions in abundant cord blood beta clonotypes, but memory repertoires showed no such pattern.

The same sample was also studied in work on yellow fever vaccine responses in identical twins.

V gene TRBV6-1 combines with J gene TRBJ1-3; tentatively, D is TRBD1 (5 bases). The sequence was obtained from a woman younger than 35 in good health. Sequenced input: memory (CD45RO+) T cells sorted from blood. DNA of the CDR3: TGTGCCAGCAGTGAGTCCCCACGCCTGGCAGGGCTTGGAAACACCATATATTTT. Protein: CASSESPRLAGLGNTIYF.